The 30 T cell receptor beta chains listed next were all sequenced from one sample in a study of CD8+CD57+ T cells in acquired aplastic anemia. CDR3 and TCR beta VDJ profiling relied on genomic DNA as the template. TCRdb re-analysed the reads in MiXCR, keeping a single row per CDR3 protein. The sample includes 150,000 to 200,000 distinct CDR3 sequences, approximately 48% of them seen just once. Patients who underwent sequencing had shown CD8+CD57+ cell expansion by flow cytometry. Sequencing used sorted CD4+, CD8+, or CD8+CD57+ T cells (not recorded which) from PBMCs. The source of these receptors is a human donor with aplastic anemia.

The genes are TRBV5-1 and TRBJ1-1; D gene uncertain. Germline V lookup: CDR1 SGHRS, CDR2 YFSETQ. The CDR3 is made up of 14 amino acids. Trimming removed 5 bases from V and 6 bases from J, with 17 bases in between. The CDR3 DNA is TGCGCCAGCAGATCTGGACTGGAGGACTCTGAAGCTTTCTTT. This codes for CASRSGLEDSEAFF.

CDR3 residues: CASSLGDSIGYTF. The DNA of the CDR3 is TGTGCCAGCAGCTTAGGGGACAGCATCGGCTACACCTTC. The rearrangement joins TRBV7-2 to TRBJ1-2; 7 bases are a match to TRBD1. After removal of 1 base from V and 8 bases from J, the junction contained 4 bases not matched to a gene. The germline V gene encodes CDR1 SGHTA and CDR2 FQGNSA. The CDR3 consists of 13 residues.

The chain carries TRBV7-3 and TRBJ2-5; TRBD1 matches 7 bases. Germline trimming cut 4 bases from V and 2 bases from J; bases unmatched to any gene: 4. Germline V gene lookup returns CDR1 SGHTA and CDR2 FQGTGA. The CDR3 extends over 14 amino acids. The CDR3: CASSSGTAQETQYF. DNA of the CDR3: TGTGCCAGCAGCTCCGGGACAGCACAAGAGACCCAGTACTTC.

The chain is built from TRBV25-1 and TRBJ2-1, with TRBD2 matching over 8 bases. The junction had 3 bases not matched to a gene; V was cut back by 0 bases and J by 5 bases. The CDR3 length is 15 residues. Germline V lookup: CDR1 MGHDK, CDR2 SYGVNS. The CDR3, as DNA: TGTGCCAGCAGTGAATATAGCGGGAACCACAATGAGCAGTTCTTC. It specifies CASSEYSGNHNEQFF.

This clonotype was counted many times. J is TRBJ2-7 and V is TRBV6-1; a possible D gene is TRBD1 (5 bases). The germline V gene encodes CDR1 MNHNS and CDR2 SASEGT. This CDR3 has 12 amino acids. Trimming removed 7 bases from V and 4 bases from J, with 11 bases in between. As DNA, the CDR3 is TGTGCCAGCACCCGGACACGTTACGAGCAGTACTTC. It yields the protein CASTRTRYEQYF.

V gene TRBV24-1 combines with J gene TRBJ2-1, with D possibly being TRBD1 or TRBD2 (6 bases each). V was cut by 4 bases and J by 8 bases, with 11 bases left in between. Germline CDR1 and CDR2: KGHDR and SFDVKD. CDR3 size: 13 residues. The CDR3 DNA is TGTGCCACCAGTGACAACAGGGAGGATGAGCAGTTCTTC. Its protein is CATSDNREDEQFF.

This clonotype came up many times. This chain links TRBV2 with TRBJ1-4; 7 bases fit TRBD1. The V and J ends lost 6 bases and 5 bases, in that order; junction bases with no gene match: 3. The length of the CDR3 is 13 residues. Germline CDR1 and CDR2: SNHLY and FYNNEI. The CDR3: CASRLQGNEKLFF. Here the CDR3 DNA reads TGTGCCAGCAGACTACAGGGGAATGAAAAACTGTTTTTT.

This sequence joins TRBV20-1 and TRBJ1-3; tentatively, D is TRBD1 (6 bases). With 0 bases removed from V and 8 bases from J, the gap between germline ends came to 17 bases. The germline CDR1 and CDR2 sequences are DFQATT and SNEGSKA (reference sequence). This CDR3 has 15 amino acids. This CDR3 is CSARDTGTSLDTIYF. CDR3 DNA: TGCAGTGCTAGAGATACAGGGACGAGTCTCGACACCATATATTTT.

Concerning this clonotype: A much larger clone differs by one base, so this may be a read error. J is TRBJ1-1 and V is TRBV6-5; D gene uncertain. With 3 bases removed from V and 7 bases from J, the gap between germline ends came to 12 bases. The CDR3 contains 13 residues. Germline loops: CDR1 MNHEY, CDR2 SVGAGI. The CDR3: CASSYESDGEAFF. Written as DNA, the CDR3 is TGTGCCAGCAGTTATGAATCGGACGGTGAAGCTTTCTTT.

The CDR3 protein is CSAGDSNNSPLHF. For the CDR3, the DNA is TGCAGTGCTGGTGACAGCAACAATTCACCCCTCCACTTT. V is TRBV20-1 and J is TRBJ1-6; D may be TRBD1 (5 bases). This CDR3 comprises 13 residues. From germline, CDR1 is DFQATT and CDR2 SNEGSKA (reference sequence). Trimming took 5 bases from V and 7 from J, leaving 12 bases between them.

This sequence joins TRBV12-3 or TRBV12-4 and TRBJ2-3; a weak D match, TRBD1 (7 bases). V shed 4 bases and J shed 3 bases, with 14 bases lying between them. The CDR3 has 15 amino acids. The CDR3 DNA follows: TGTGCCAGCAGTTATTTGACAGGGAGGACAGATACGCAGTATTTT. Translated: CASSYLTGRTDTQYF.

The chain employs TRBV15 and TRBJ1-6; possible D gene TRBD1, 5 bases. The germline CDR1 and CDR2 sequences are LNHNV and YYDKDF (reference sequence). Between the trimmed V and J ends, which lost 1 base and 8 bases, there was a span of 12 bases. The CDR3 length is 15 residues. CDR3 coding DNA: TGTGCCACCAGCAGAGGGAGGGGAGTGGATTCACCCCTCCACTTT. It translates to CATSRGRGVDSPLHF.

This clonotype was counted many times. The chain carries TRBV5-4 and TRBJ2-1, with 9 bases matching TRBD1. CDR3 length equals 14 residues. After removal of 4 bases from V and 9 bases from J, the junction contained 8 bases not matched to a gene. Germline CDR1 and CDR2: SGHNT and YYREEE (reference sequence). CDR3 sequence (DNA): TGTGCCAGCAGCCTCCAGGACAGGGGCGGTGAGCAGTTCTTC. Translated, it gives CASSLQDRGGEQFF.

The chain couples TRBV12-3 or TRBV12-4 to TRBJ2-3; 9 bases agree with TRBD2. The trim removed 5 bases at V and 0 bases at J, leaving 3 bases unmatched. CDR3 size: 15 residues. The CDR3 sequence is CASSQTSGSTDTQYF. The CDR3 coding sequence is TGTGCCAGCAGTCAGACTAGCGGAAGCACAGATACGCAGTATTTT.

This clonotype was seen a few times. The J gene is TRBJ2-7, the V gene TRBV2; D remains unclear. Germline loops: CDR1 SNHLY, CDR2 FYNNEI. This CDR3 has 13 amino acids. V shed 5 bases and J shed 6 bases, with 14 bases lying between them. The CDR3 DNA follows: TGTGCCAGCAGTCGATACGGTAGATTCGAGCAGTACTTC. Amino acids: CASSRYGRFEQYF.

A few counts support this clonotype. The chain employs TRBV27 and TRBJ1-2; D may be TRBD1 (6 bases). V lost 5 bases to trimming and J lost 0 bases, with 19 bases between them. Germline lookup yields CDR1 MNHEY and CDR2 SMNVEV (reference sequence). This CDR3 has 17 residues. Written as DNA, the CDR3 is TGTGCCAGCAGTCACTCTCCATCAAGGGGGACTAACTATGGCTACACCTTC. Its protein product is CASSHSPSRGTNYGYTF.

For this clonotype: This may come from a read error, since a much larger clone is one base off. This chain connects TRBV5-1 to TRBJ2-1; D ambiguous. CDR1 and CDR2 from the germline V gene are SGHRS and YFSETQ. The CDR3 consists of 13 residues. The CDR3 here is CASSLGSYNERFF. CDR3 coding DNA: TGCGCCAGCAGCTTGGGATCCTACAATGAGCGGTTCTTC.

The CDR3 bases are TGTGCCAGTAGGAACAGGGATGCTAACTATGGCTACACCTTC. Amino acid sequence: CASRNRDANYGYTF. This chain connects TRBV19 to TRBJ1-2; D may be TRBD1 (6 bases). The CDR3 contains 14 residues. Germline V gene sequence: CDR1 LNHDA, CDR2 SQIVND (reference sequence). V was pared by 6 bases and J by 0 bases, with 11 bases between.

This chain links TRBV20-1 with TRBJ2-1, with D possibly matching TRBD2 (6 bases). Per the germline V gene, CDR1 is DFQATT and CDR2 is SNEGSKA (reference sequence). This CDR3 is 16 amino acids long. V was cut by 6 bases and J by 4 bases, with 22 bases left in between. The CDR3 loop is CSASAGKWDGYNEQFF. The CDR3 coding sequence is TGCAGTGCCAGTGCGGGAAAATGGGACGGATACAATGAGCAGTTCTTC.

This chain links TRBV20-1 with TRBJ1-2; 10 nucleotides match TRBD1. Germline lookup yields CDR1 DFQATT and CDR2 SNEGSKA (reference sequence). Trimming took 2 bases from V and 7 from J; bases not matched to a gene: 7. This CDR3 has 14 amino acids. CDR3 sequence (DNA): TGCAGTGCTAGAACCGACAGGGGGCATAGTGGCTACACCTTC. Amino acids: CSARTDRGHSGYTF.

V and J are TRBV20-1 and TRBJ1-1; D gene ambiguous. CDR1 and CDR2 from the germline V gene are DFQATT and SNEGSKA (reference sequence). The CDR3 consists of 11 residues. Deletions cut 2 bases from V and 5 bases from J, with 6 bases between. The CDR3 coding sequence is TGCAGTGCTAGACTCGGGACTGAAGCTTTCTTT. Translation: CSARLGTEAFF.

This clonotype was recorded many times. This chain joins TRBV20-1 and TRBJ1-5; D is unresolved. The CDR3 sequence is 12 residues long. Germline CDR1 DFQATT, CDR2 SNEGSKA (reference sequence). V lost 7 bases, J lost 4 bases, and 11 bases lay in between. The CDR3 protein is CSVGRKNQPQHF. Written as DNA, the CDR3 is TGCAGTGTCGGACGGAAAAATCAGCCCCAGCATTTT.

The chain carries TRBV20-1 and TRBJ2-1, with D maybe TRBD1 (6 bases). From germline, CDR1 is DFQATT and CDR2 SNEGSKA (reference sequence). V was cut by 3 bases and J by 7 bases, with 13 bases left in between. The CDR3 sequence is 13 residues long. CDR3 protein: CSASAGRGNEQFF. The CDR3 nucleotides are TGCAGTGCTAGTGCGGGCAGGGGAAATGAGCAGTTCTTC.

This clonotype was seen a few times. The CDR3 spells CATSEDSDRYEQYF. Written as DNA, the CDR3 is TGTGCCACCAGCGAAGACAGCGACCGCTACGAGCAGTACTTC. V gene TRBV15 combines with J gene TRBJ2-7; D is perhaps TRBD1 (5 bases). V was clipped by 5 bases and J by 3 bases, with 14 bases between them. Germline CDR1 is LNHNV and CDR2 is YYDKDF (reference sequence). The CDR3 runs 14 residues.

This clonotype was found many times. The gene calls are TRBV5-1 and TRBJ2-2; 8 bases map to TRBD1. V was clipped by 7 bases and J by 1 base; unmatched bases: 6. Germline lookup yields CDR1 SGHRS and CDR2 YFSETQ. This CDR3 is 15 amino acids long. The CDR3: CASDPGTGNTGELFF. The CDR3, as DNA: TGCGCCAGCGACCCGGGGACAGGGAACACCGGGGAGCTGTTTTTT. Full variable domain (missing parts from reference TRBV5-1 and TRBJ2-2): KAGVTQTPRYLIKTRGQQVTLSCSPISGHRSVSWYQQTPGQGLQFLFEYFSETQRNKGNFPGRFSGRQFSNSRSEMNVSTLELGDSALYLCASDPGTGNTGELFFGEGSRLTVL.

V usage is TRBV7-9 and J usage is TRBJ2-7; no clear D gene. CDR1 and CDR2 (germline): SEHNR, FQNEAQ (reference sequence). Trimming took 5 bases from V and 3 from J, leaving 11 bases between them. This CDR3 contains 13 residues. The CDR3, as DNA: TGTGCCAGCAGCACCGGACGGCACTACGAGCAGTACTTC. It encodes CASSTGRHYEQYF.

The chain is built from TRBV29-1 and TRBJ2-1, with D hard to call. This CDR3 has 11 residues. Germline CDR1 SQVTM, CDR2 ANQGSEA. V was trimmed by 4 bases and J by 8 bases, leaving 9 bases between them. Written as DNA, the CDR3 is TGCAGCGTTGCTAGTTTCGATGAGCAGTTCTTC. It codes for CSVASFDEQFF.

The rearrangement uses TRBV29-1 and TRBJ2-7, with 11 bases that match TRBD1. This CDR3 spans 14 amino acids. V lost 7 bases and J lost 3; bases outside the gene matches: 8. CDR1 is SQVTM, CDR2 ANQGSEA, per germline. As DNA, the CDR3 is TGCAGCGCCCGAACCGGGACAGGGGGCTACGAGCAGTACTTC. Translated, it gives CSARTGTGGYEQYF.

This clonotype was detected many times. V is TRBV19 and J is TRBJ1-2; tentative D call: TRBD1 (6 bases). The CDR3 runs 14 residues. Germline V gene data show CDR1 as LNHDA and CDR2 as SQIVND (reference sequence). V was shortened by 1 base and J by 3 bases, with 9 bases between the two germline ends. The CDR3 here is CASSIGGGHYGYTF. Here the CDR3 DNA reads TGTGCCAGTAGTATAGGAGGGGGTCACTATGGCTACACCTTC.

The gene calls are TRBV5-1 and TRBJ2-7, with TRBD1 matching over 10 bases. Germline assignment: CDR1 SGHRS and CDR2 YFSETQ. The CDR3 contains 15 residues. Germline trimming cut 2 bases from V and 2 bases from J; bases unmatched to any gene: 4. DNA for the CDR3: TGCGCCAGCAGCTTCGGGACAGGGGTGGCCTACGAGCAGTACTTC. It codes for CASSFGTGVAYEQYF.